The rows below give T cell receptor beta chains drawn from one sample of a study of blood T cell repertoires in COVID-19. Generated by immunoSEQ multiplex PCR, the TCRdb table keeps only in-frame clones and is missing some. The sample shows around 50,000 clones, more than 70% of them seen only once. Sequencing input: peripheral blood. These receptors all stem from a human donor in a cohort sampled during active COVID-19. The CDR3 runs from the conserved cysteine through the conserved F or W. The order of the fields is clone size, D gene, J gene, V gene, CDR3 protein, CDR3 DNA. The D gene is left open where the match is weak. Clone sizes are given selectively: once, few, many, or a class where the clone is expanded.

size: -; D: TRBD1; J: TRBJ1-3; V: TRBV6-5; CDR3: CASSHDRASGNTIYF; DNA: TGTGCCAGCAGCCACGACAGGGCATCCGGAAACACCATATATTTT
size: -; D: -; J: TRBJ2-4; V: TRBV5-5; CDR3: CASSFLPENIQYF; DNA: TGTGCCAGCAGCTTTCTTCCTGAAAACATTCAGTACTTC
size: -; D: TRBD1; J: TRBJ2-5; V: TRBV2; CDR3: CASSELGTGRETQYF; DNA: TGTGCCAGCAGTGAATTAGGGACAGGGAGAGAGACCCAGTACTTC
size: -; D: -; J: TRBJ2-1; V: TRBV3-1/TRBV3-2; CDR3: CASSQYSNEQFF; DNA: TGTGCCAGCAGCCAATACTCCAATGAGCAGTTCTTC
size: once; D: TRBD2; J: TRBJ2-5; V: TRBV4-1; CDR3: CASSPIRTSGGQETQYF; DNA: TGCGCCAGCAGCCCGATCCGGACTAGCGGGGGGCAAGAGACCCAGTACTTC
size: -; D: -; J: TRBJ1-6; V: TRBV5-8; CDR3: CASTSESWGGYNSPLHF; DNA: TGTGCCAGCACCTCTGAATCCTGGGGAGGGTATAATTCACCCCTCCACTTT
size: -; D: -; J: TRBJ2-3; V: TRBV15; CDR3: CATSRDRGAYTDTQYF; DNA: TGTGCCACCAGCAGAGATCGGGGGGCGTACACAGATACGCAGTATTTT
size: once; D: -; J: TRBJ1-1; V: TRBV6-2/TRBV6-3; CDR3: CASSFRRGTEAFF; DNA: TGTGCCAGCAGTTTCCGCCGGGGCACTGAAGCTTTCTTT
size: -; D: TRBD2; J: TRBJ2-1; V: TRBV7-8; CDR3: CASSKGLAGAGYNEQFF; DNA: TGTGCCAGCAGCAAGGGACTAGCGGGAGCGGGATACAATGAGCAGTTCTTC
size: -; D: TRBD1; J: TRBJ2-2; V: TRBV5-1; CDR3: CASSSARGQINTGELFF; DNA: TGCGCCAGCAGCTCGGCCAGGGGACAGATCAACACCGGGGAGCTGTTTTTT
size: -; D: -; J: TRBJ2-7; V: TRBV6-5; CDR3: CASREGHQPTYEQYF; DNA: TGTGCCAGCAGAGAGGGACACCAGCCCACCTACGAGCAGTACTTC
size: -; D: TRBD1; J: TRBJ2-7; V: TRBV10-1; CDR3: CASSQDRGFNEQYF; DNA: TGCGCCAGCAGCCAGGACAGGGGTTTTAACGAGCAGTACTTC
size: few; D: -; J: TRBJ2-2; V: TRBV6-2/TRBV6-3; CDR3: CASSYSIPGVANTGELFF; DNA: TGTGCCAGCAGTTACTCGATACCAGGGGTGGCGAACACCGGGGAGCTGTTTTTT
size: -; D: -; J: TRBJ1-5; V: TRBV3-1/TRBV3-2; CDR3: CASSQDISGGKPQHF; DNA: TGTGCCAGCAGCCAAGATATCTCGGGGGGCAAGCCCCAGCATTTT
size: -; D: TRBD2; J: TRBJ2-1; V: TRBV19; CDR3: CASSMGGTLNNEQFF; DNA: TGTGCCAGTAGTATGGGGGGGACCCTAAACAATGAGCAGTTCTTC
size: -; D: -; J: TRBJ1-5; V: TRBV15; CDR3: CATSRDRSQGSDQPQHF; DNA: TGTGCCACCAGCAGAGATCGGTCGCAGGGAAGTGATCAGCCCCAGCATTTT
size: -; D: -; J: TRBJ1-2; V: TRBV25-1; CDR3: CASSEGITVSGYTF; DNA: TGTGCCAGCAGTGAAGGAATTACAGTCTCTGGCTACACCTTC
size: -; D: -; J: TRBJ2-3; V: TRBV23-1; CDR3: CARETDTQYF; DNA: TGCGCCAGAGAGACAGATACGCAGTATTTT
size: -; D: TRBD2; J: TRBJ2-7; V: TRBV28; CDR3: CASSTMGLAGLPSYEQYF; DNA: TGTGCCAGCAGTACCATGGGACTAGCGGGTCTTCCCTCCTACGAGCAGTACTTC
size: -; D: -; J: TRBJ2-3; V: TRBV5-1; CDR3: CASSLNLGGRDTQYF; DNA: TGCGCCAGCAGCTTGAATCTCGGGGGACGAGATACGCAGTATTTT
size: -; D: -; J: TRBJ2-1; V: TRBV9; CDR3: CASSVLGGAYNEQFF; DNA: TGTGCCAGCAGCGTATTAGGGGGGGCCTACAATGAGCAGTTCTTC
size: -; D: TRBD1; J: TRBJ2-7; V: TRBV3-1/TRBV3-2; CDR3: CASSQDWGQGFGYEQYF; DNA: TGTGCCAGCAGCCAAGATTGGGGACAGGGGTTTGGCTACGAGCAGTACTTC
size: once; D: -; J: TRBJ2-5; V: TRBV5-6; CDR3: CASRLSVGAEEETQYF; DNA: TGTGCCAGCAGGTTGTCCGTTGGGGCAGAAGAAGAGACCCAGTACTTC
size: -; D: -; J: TRBJ2-3; V: TRBV7-3; CDR3: CASSSGSTDTQYF; DNA: TGTGCCAGCAGCTCCGGGAGCACAGATACGCAGTATTTT
size: once; D: TRBD1; J: TRBJ2-3; V: TRBV4-2; CDR3: CASSQPDRVPDTQYF; DNA: TGTGCCAGCAGCCAGCCGGACAGGGTCCCAGATACGCAGTATTTT
size: few; D: TRBD1; J: TRBJ1-6; V: TRBV7-7; CDR3: CASSQGQGFNSPLHF; DNA: TGTGCCAGCAGCCAAGGACAGGGCTTTAATTCACCCCTCCACTTT